The 3 T cell receptor beta chains in this list originate from one sample, sequenced in a study of T cell changes during pregnancy in multiple sclerosis. Only in-frame clones appear in the TCRdb table, and some are missing; sequencing was by immunoSEQ multiplex PCR. In the table there are tens of thousands of clones, 70% to 90% of which are singletons. The specimen comprised peripheral blood, sampled before pregnancy. The source of these receptors is a female donor with multiple sclerosis, enrolled in a pregnancy study.

This clone was seen just once. Here the CDR3 DNA reads TGCGCCAGCAGCTTGCTAGCGGGCTCCTACAATGAGCAGTTCTTC. Amino acids: CASSLLAGSYNEQFF. J is TRBJ2-1 and V is TRBV5-1; TRBD2 agrees at 8 bases. With V trimmed by 1 base and J by 0 bases, 0 bases remained unmatched. Per germline, CDR1 SGHRS and CDR2 YFSETQ. CDR3 size: 15 residues.

The chain has TRBV11-2 and TRBJ2-6; D unresolved. The CDR3 spans 13 residues. V was shortened by 1 base and J by 6 bases, with 4 bases between the two germline ends. Germline CDR1 reads SGHAT; CDR2 reads FQNNGV. The CDR3 region has the DNA TGTGCCAGCAGCTTAGCACAGGCCAACGTCCTGACTTTC. Translating it yields CASSLAQANVLTF.

This clone is a singleton in its sample. The CDR3 nucleotides read TGTGCCAGCAGCTCGTTACAGGGGAAAGATTCACCCCTCCACTTT. This translates into CASSSLQGKDSPLHF. The chain recombines TRBV11-2 with TRBJ1-6, with TRBD1 matching over 7 bases. V dropped 4 bases and J dropped 8; count of bases not matched to a gene: 8. This CDR3 has 15 amino acids. The germline CDR1 and CDR2 sequences are SGHAT and FQNNGV. The entire variable domain, with the rest obtained from reference TRBV11-2 and TRBJ1-6, is as follows: EAGVAQSPRYKIIEKRQSVAFWCNPISGHATLYWYQQILGQGPKLLIQFQNNGVVDDSQLPKDRFSAERLKGVDSTLKIQPAKLEDSAVYLCASSSLQGKDSPLHFGNGTRLTVT.